This T cell receptor beta chain was obtained from a study of regulatory T cells in long-lasting Graves disease. The time point is: persistent/refractory GD, antithyroid drugs over 5 years with positive TRAb. Extracted RNA from PBMCs served as the source of the TCR library. The sample holds many counts of this clonotype. Arm-PCR of CDR3 regions and iRepertoire HTBI primers were used to build TCR beta libraries. TCRdb fed the multiplex PCR reads into MiXCR, producing one record per CDR3 protein. Among 350,000 to 450,000 distinct CDR3 sequences listed, roughly 20% were seen once. Source: peripheral blood mononuclear cells (PBMCs), taken when the disease was refractory, from a patient treated with antithyroid drugs. The clonotype was recovered from a female donor with Graves disease.

The CDR3 DNA is TGTGCCAGCGAATGGAGCGCCGGGGCCAACGTCCTGACTTTC. Encoded protein: CASEWSAGANVLTF. This rearrangement joins TRBV28 to TRBJ2-6; no clear D. V gave up 8 bases and J gave up 4 bases, with 12 bases separating them. The CDR3 loop spans 14 amino acids. Per the germline V gene, CDR1 is MDHEN and CDR2 is SYDVKM.